This T cell receptor beta chain was documented in a study of shared clonotypes between healthy human individuals. This CDR3 has 14 amino acids. With 5 bases removed from V and 5 bases from J, the gap between germline ends came to 12 bases. Germline V gives CDR1 MNHNY, CDR2 SVGAGI (reference sequence). Here immunoSEQ multiplex PCR was the method, and the copy in TCRdb shows in-frame clones only, minus some. The sample has 640,000 or so clones, about 78% seen once; the top ten hold less than 2%. The sample taken for sequencing was memory CD4+ T cells sorted from blood. Subset indicated: CD45RA-negative fraction. The rearrangement links TRBV6-6 to TRBJ2-2, with a tentative D call TRBD2 (6 bases). The receptor comes from a woman aged 25 to 39 in good health. The CDR3 nucleotides read TGTGCCAGCAGTGGGGGACTCCCAACCGGGGAGCTGTTTTTT. This codes for CASSGGLPTGELFF.